This T cell receptor (beta chain) was obtained from a study of regulatory T cells in long-lasting Graves disease. Regarding the study as a whole: Newly diagnosed disease favored TRBV20-1 and TRBJ2-1 over persistent disease.

The time point here: newly diagnosed GD, antithyroid drugs for less than 3 months. PBMC-derived RNA was used for the TCR library. The table lists this clonotype with many counts. Its target is unknown. Arm-PCR of CDR3 regions and iRepertoire HTBI primers were the basis on which TCR beta libraries were built. In the authors' workflow: Throughout the samples, researchers identified some 57 TRBV and 12 to 15 TRBJ segments. From the multiplex PCR reads, TCRdb called clonotypes with MiXCR, one entry per CDR3 protein. The V and J calls and clone size are TCRdb's, not the authors'. This sample has 200,000 to 300,000 distinct CDR3 sequences; roughly 21% occur once, and the top ten carry roughly 13%. Trimming cost V 4 bases and J 4 bases; bases outside gene matches: 12. Looked up from germline, CDR1 is GTSNPN and CDR2 is SVGIG (reference sequence). The CDR3 has 15 residues.

The specimen was peripheral blood mononuclear cells (PBMCs), collected at new diagnosis, from a patient treated with antithyroid drugs. The V call is TRBV30, the J call TRBJ2-5; 7 nucleotides agree with TRBD2. This TCR was recovered from a female donor with Graves disease. The CDR3 DNA is TGTGCCTGGACCGTGGGGGGGACTGGGGGAGAGACCCAGTACTTC. It is translated as CAWTVGGTGGETQYF.